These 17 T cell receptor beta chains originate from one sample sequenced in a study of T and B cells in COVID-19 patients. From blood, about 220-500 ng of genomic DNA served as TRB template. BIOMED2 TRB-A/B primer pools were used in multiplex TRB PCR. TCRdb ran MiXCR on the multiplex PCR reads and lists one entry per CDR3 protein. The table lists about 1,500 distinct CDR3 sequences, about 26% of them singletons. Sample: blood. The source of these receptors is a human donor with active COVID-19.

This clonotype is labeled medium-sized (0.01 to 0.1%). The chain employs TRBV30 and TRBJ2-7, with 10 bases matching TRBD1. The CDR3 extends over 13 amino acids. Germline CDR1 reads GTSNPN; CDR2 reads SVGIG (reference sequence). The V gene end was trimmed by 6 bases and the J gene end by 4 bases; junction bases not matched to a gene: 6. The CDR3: CACPRDRGYEQYF. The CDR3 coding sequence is TGTGCCTGCCCCCGGGACAGGGGATACGAGCAGTACTTC.

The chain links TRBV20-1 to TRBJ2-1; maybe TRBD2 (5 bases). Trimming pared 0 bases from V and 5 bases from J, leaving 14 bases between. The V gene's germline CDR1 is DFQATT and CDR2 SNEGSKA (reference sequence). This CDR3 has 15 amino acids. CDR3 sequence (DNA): TGCAGTGCTAGAGATATAGCGAGATCAAACAATGAGCAGTTCTTC. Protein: CSARDIARSNNEQFF.

The CDR3 DNA follows: TGTGCCAGTAGCCGGACGGACAGGGGAAGCAATCAGCCCCAGCATTTT. This codes for CASSRTDRGSNQPQHF. The V gene is TRBV19, the J gene TRBJ1-5, with 9 bases fitting TRBD1. CDR3 length: 16 residues. CDR1 LNHDA and CDR2 SQIVND come from the germline V gene (reference sequence). The trim removed 6 bases at V and 1 base at J, leaving 7 bases unmatched.

The CDR3 loop is CASSLAGPTFTGELFF. Written as DNA, the CDR3 is TGTGCCAGCAGCTTAGCGGGTCCGACCTTCACCGGGGAGCTGTTTTTT. J is TRBJ2-2 and V is TRBV7-2; D is unclear. Per the germline V gene, CDR1 is SGHTA and CDR2 is FQGNSA. Trimming took 0 bases from V and 4 from J, leaving 12 bases between them. CDR3 length: 16 amino acids.

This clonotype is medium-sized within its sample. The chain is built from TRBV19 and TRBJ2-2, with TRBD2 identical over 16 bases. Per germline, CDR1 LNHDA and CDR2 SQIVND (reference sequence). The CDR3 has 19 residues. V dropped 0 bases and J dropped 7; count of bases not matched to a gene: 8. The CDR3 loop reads CASSIEGLAGGPRGGELFF. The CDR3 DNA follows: TGTGCCAGTAGTATAGAGGGACTAGCGGGAGGGCCAAGAGGCGGGGAGCTGTTTTTT.

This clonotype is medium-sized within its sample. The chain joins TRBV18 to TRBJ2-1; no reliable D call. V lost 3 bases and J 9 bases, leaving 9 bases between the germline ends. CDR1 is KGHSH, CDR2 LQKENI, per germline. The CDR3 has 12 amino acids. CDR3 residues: CASSPGRVEQFF. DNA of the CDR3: TGTGCCAGCTCACCGGGTAGGGTTGAGCAGTTCTTC.

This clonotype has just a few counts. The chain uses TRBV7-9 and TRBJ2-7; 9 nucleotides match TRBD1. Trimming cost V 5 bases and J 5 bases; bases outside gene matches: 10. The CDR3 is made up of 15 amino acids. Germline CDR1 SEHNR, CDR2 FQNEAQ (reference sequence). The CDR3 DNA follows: TGTGCCAGCAGCCCACCCGGGACAGGGATCCACGAGCAGTACTTC. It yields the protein CASSPPGTGIHEQYF.

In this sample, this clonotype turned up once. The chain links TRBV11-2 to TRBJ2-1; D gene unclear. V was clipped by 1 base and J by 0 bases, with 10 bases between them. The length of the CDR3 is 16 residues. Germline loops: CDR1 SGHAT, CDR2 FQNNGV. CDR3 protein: CASSLVVGSSYNEQFF. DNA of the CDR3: TGTGCCAGCAGCTTAGTAGTCGGTAGCTCCTACAATGAGCAGTTCTTC.

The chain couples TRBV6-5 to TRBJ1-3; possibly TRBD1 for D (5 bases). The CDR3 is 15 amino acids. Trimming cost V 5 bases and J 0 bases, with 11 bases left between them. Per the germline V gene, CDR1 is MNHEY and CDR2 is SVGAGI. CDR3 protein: CASSLQVNSGNTIYF. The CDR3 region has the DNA TGTGCCAGCAGTCTACAGGTTAACTCTGGAAACACCATATATTTT.

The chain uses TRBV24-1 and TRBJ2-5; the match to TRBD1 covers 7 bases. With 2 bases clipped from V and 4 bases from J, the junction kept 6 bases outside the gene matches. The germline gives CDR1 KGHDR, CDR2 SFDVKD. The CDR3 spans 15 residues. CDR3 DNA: TGTGCCACCAGTGATTACAGGGGCGGAACAGAGACCCAGTACTTC. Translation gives CATSDYRGGTETQYF.

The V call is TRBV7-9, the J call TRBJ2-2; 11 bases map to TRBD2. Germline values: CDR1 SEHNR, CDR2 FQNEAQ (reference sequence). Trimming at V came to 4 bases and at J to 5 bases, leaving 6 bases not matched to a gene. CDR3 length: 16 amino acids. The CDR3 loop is CASSSLAGGGTGELFF. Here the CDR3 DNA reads TGTGCCAGCAGCTCCCTAGCGGGAGGAGGAACCGGGGAGCTGTTTTTT.

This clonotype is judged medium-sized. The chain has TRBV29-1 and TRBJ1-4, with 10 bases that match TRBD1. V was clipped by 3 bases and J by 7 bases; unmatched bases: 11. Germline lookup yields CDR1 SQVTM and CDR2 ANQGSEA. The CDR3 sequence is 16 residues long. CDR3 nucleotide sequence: TGCAGCGTTGAGAGAGGGGCGGGACAGGGGACTGAAAAACTGTTTTTT. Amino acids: CSVERGAGQGTEKLFF.

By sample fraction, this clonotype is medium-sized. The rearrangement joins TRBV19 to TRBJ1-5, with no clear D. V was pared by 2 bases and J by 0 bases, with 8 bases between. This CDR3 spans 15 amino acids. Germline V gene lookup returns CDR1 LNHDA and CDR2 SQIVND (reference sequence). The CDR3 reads CASSIYTASNQPQHF. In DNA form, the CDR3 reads TGTGCCAGTAGTATATACACAGCTAGCAATCAGCCCCAGCATTTT.

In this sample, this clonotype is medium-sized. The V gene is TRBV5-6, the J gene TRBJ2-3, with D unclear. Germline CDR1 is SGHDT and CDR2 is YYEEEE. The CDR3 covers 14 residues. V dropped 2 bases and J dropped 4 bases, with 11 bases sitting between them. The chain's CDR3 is CASSFGMGPDTQYF. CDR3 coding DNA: TGTGCCAGCAGCTTTGGGATGGGTCCAGATACGCAGTATTTT.

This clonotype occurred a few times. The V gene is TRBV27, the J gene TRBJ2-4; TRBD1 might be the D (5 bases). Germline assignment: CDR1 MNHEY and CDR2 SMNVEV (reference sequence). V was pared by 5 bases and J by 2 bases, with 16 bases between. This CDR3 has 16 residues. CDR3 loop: CASSRASQGTKNIQYF. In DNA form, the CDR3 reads TGTGCCAGCAGTCGAGCGTCTCAGGGAACCAAAAACATTCAGTACTTC.

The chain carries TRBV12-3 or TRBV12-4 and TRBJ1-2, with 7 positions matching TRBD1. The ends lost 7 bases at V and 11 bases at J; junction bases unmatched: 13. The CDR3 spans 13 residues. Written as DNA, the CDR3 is TGTGCCAGCACTAACAACAGGGGATTGGGATACACCTTC. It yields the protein CASTNNRGLGYTF.

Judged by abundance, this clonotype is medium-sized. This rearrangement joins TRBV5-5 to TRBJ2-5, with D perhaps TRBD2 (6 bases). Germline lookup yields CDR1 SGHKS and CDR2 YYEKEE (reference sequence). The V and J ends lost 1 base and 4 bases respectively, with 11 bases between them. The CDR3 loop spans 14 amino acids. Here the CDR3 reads CASSLTAGIETQYF. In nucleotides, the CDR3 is TGTGCCAGCAGCTTGACAGCGGGCATAGAGACCCAGTACTTC.